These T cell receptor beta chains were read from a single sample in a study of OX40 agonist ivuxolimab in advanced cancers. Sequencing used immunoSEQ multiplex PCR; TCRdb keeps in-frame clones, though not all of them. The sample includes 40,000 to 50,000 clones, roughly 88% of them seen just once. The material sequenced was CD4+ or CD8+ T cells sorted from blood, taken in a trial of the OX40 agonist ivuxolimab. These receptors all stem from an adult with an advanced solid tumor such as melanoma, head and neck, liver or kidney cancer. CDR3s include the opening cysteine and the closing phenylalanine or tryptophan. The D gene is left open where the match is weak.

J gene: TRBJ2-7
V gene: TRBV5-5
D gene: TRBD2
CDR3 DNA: TGTGCCAGCAGCCCTAGCGGGGGGGCCTACGAGCAGTACTTC
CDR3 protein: CASSPSGGAYEQYF

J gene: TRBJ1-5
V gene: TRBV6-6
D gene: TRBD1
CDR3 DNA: TGTGCCAGCAGGGACAGGGGCAATCAGCCCCAGCATTTT
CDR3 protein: CASRDRGNQPQHF

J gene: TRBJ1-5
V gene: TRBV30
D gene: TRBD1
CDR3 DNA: TGTGCCTGGGCCACCGGGACAGGGGATCAGCCCCAGCATTTT
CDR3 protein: CAWATGTGDQPQHF

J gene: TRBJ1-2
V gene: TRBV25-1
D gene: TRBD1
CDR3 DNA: TGTGCCAGCAGTGGACCCGGGACAGGGAGCAGCTACACCTTC
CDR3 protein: CASSGPGTGSSYTF

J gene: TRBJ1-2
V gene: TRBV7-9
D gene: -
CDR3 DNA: TGTGCCAGCAGCTTCTTGGGGGACACCACGGGAGATGGCTACACCTTC
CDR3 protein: CASSFLGDTTGDGYTF

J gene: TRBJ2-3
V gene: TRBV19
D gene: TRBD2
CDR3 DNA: TGTGCCACCACGCTGACTAGCGGGAGTGCAGATACGCAGTATTTT
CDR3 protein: CATTLTSGSADTQYF

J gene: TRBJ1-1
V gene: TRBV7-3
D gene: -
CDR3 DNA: TGTGCCAGCAGCCCAGGCGGCAACACTGAAGCTTTCTTT
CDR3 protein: CASSPGGNTEAFF

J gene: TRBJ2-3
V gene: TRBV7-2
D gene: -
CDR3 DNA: TGTGCCAGCGCCCAAAGCCGTACGCAGTATTTT
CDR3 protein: CASAQSRTQYF

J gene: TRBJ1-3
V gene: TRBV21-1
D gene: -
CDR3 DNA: TGTGCCAGCACGAGAGTACATGGAAACACCATATATTTT
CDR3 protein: CASTRVHGNTIYF

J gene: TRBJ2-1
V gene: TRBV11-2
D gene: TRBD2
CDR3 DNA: TGTGCCAGCAGCCTACTAGCGGGGGGGCCCTTGAATGAGCAGTTCTTC
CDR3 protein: CASSLLAGGPLNEQFF

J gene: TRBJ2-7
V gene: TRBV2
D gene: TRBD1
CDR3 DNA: TGTGCCAGCAGTGAAACTCGGGACAGGGATTACTTC
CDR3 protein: CASSETRDRDYF

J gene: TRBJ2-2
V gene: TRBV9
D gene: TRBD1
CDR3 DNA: TGTGCCAGCAGCGTAGGTCCAGGGGGCGGGGAGCTGTTTTTT
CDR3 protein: CASSVGPGGGELFF

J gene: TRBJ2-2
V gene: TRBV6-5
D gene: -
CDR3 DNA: TGTGCCAGCAGTTACTCTGTCGGCCTAAACACCGGGGAGCTGTTTTTT
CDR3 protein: CASSYSVGLNTGELFF

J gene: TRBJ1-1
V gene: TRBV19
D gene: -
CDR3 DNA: TGTGCCAGTACCGAAGGGCCGCGATTGGCCACTGAAGCTTTCTTT
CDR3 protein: CASTEGPRLATEAFF